These T cell receptor beta chains were read from a single sample in a study of blood T cell repertoires in COVID-19. Clones were sequenced by immunoSEQ multiplex PCR, and TCRdb holds only the in-frame ones, with some missing. The sample contains approximately 130,000 clones, roughly 87% of which appear only once. The sequencing sample was made of PBMCs or T cells enriched from blood (not recorded which). The receptor set was obtained from a man aged 25 to 40 who had recovered from COVID-19. Both conserved end residues are trimmed from each CDR3.

j_gene,v_gene,len,CDR3aa
TRBJ1-6,TRBV5-1,13,ASSLGLSYNSPLH
TRBJ2-3,TRBV5-4,14,ASRLPGTESTDTQY
TRBJ2-3,TRBV10-2,12,ASSWGTSTDTQY
TRBJ2-7,TRBV2,11,ASIQGYLDEQY
TRBJ2-7,TRBV27,13,ASSFGQGFWDEQY
TRBJ1-5,TRBV28,15,ASSLKQGALSNQPQH
TRBJ2-3,TRBV5-4,12,ASSLSGIDDTQY
TRBJ2-2,TRBV15,12,ATSQGGSTGELF
TRBJ2-2,TRBV5-1,13,ASRPGTGNTGELF
TRBJ2-5,TRBV3-1/TRBV3-2,15,ASSQMGGREGRETQY
TRBJ2-5,TRBV2,15,ASSDLVGTEGAETQY
TRBJ2-1,TRBV4-1,15,ASSQASGTGVGNEQF
TRBJ2-7,TRBV5-6,12,ASSFGQTSYEQY
TRBJ1-1,TRBV5-1,13,ASSDSRTPNTEAF
TRBJ2-7,TRBV10-2,11,ASQELAAYEQY
TRBJ1-1,TRBV30,11,AWRFKGANEAF
TRBJ2-7,TRBV30,9,AWMDNYEQY
TRBJ2-5,TRBV5-6,12,ASSLGQGQETQY
TRBJ1-4,TRBV5-8,14,ASSLGDSAGGEKLF
TRBJ2-2,TRBV7-7,13,ASTPGRGSTGELF
TRBJ2-3,TRBV6-5,11,ASNVVSLNTQY
TRBJ1-1,TRBV27,15,ASSLRVTGGRNTEAF
TRBJ1-1,TRBV11-2,14,ASSPSQGAQDTEAF
TRBJ2-5,TRBV12-5,12,ASGLFRGQETQY
TRBJ2-5,TRBV6-2/TRBV6-3,11,ASSTNYQETQY